The rows below give T cell receptor beta chains drawn from one sample of a study of blood T cell repertoires in COVID-19. The protocol was immunoSEQ multiplex PCR, while the TCRdb copy is restricted to in-frame clones and leaves out a portion. The sample comprises hundreds of thousands of clones, almost 90% of which are singletons, and 3.5% to 4.5% rests with the top ten. Sequencing was carried out using PBMCs or T cells enriched from blood (not recorded which). All receptors derive from a woman aged 18-29 years with acute COVID-19. Both conserved end residues are part of each CDR3. D genes are given only for firm matches. The listing skips clone size in some rows; elsewhere it reads once, few, many or a size class.

j_call v_call d_call clone_size cdr3_nt cdr3_aa
TRBJ1-1 TRBV6-6 . . TGTGCCAGCAGTTATTTCCGGGATACTGAAGCTTTCTTT CASSYFRDTEAFF
TRBJ1-5 TRBV28 TRBD1 once TGTGCCAGCAGTTTATGGGTTCCGGACAGGGGCAATCAGCCCCAGCATTTT CASSLWVPDRGNQPQHF
TRBJ2-1 TRBV7-9 TRBD1 . TGTGCCAGCAGCCCAGGACAGGGGGGCTCCTACAATGAGCAGTTCTTC CASSPGQGGSYNEQFF
TRBJ2-1 TRBV29-1 TRBD2 . TGCAGCGTTGTCCGCGGGAGATCGTACAATGAGCAGTTCTTC CSVVRGRSYNEQFF
TRBJ1-4 TRBV5-1 . . TGCGCCAGCAGCCCGCACGGCGACAGGGAAAAACTGTTTTTT CASSPHGDREKLFF
TRBJ2-3 TRBV6-5 . . TGTGCCAGCAGTTACTCCGACAGATCCACAGATACGCAGTATTTT CASSYSDRSTDTQYF
TRBJ2-7 TRBV18 TRBD1 . TGTGCCAGCTCAACGGGGGACAGGACCTACGAGCAGTACTTC CASSTGDRTYEQYF
TRBJ2-2 TRBV11-2 TRBD2 . TGTGCCAGCAGCTCGAGGTGGAGCGGGGTTAACACCGGGGAGCTGTTTTTT CASSSRWSGVNTGELFF
TRBJ1-1 TRBV10-3 . . TGTGCCATCAGTGAGACTACTCCTGAAGCTTTCTTT CAISETTPEAFF
TRBJ2-4 TRBV28 TRBD2 . TGTGCCAGCAGTACCGCACTAGCGGGAGGCCTTAACATTCAGTACTTC CASSTALAGGLNIQYF
TRBJ1-1 TRBV27 . . TGTGCCAGCAGTGTACAGGCCAAGATGAACACTGAAGCTTTCTTT CASSVQAKMNTEAFF
TRBJ2-5 TRBV2 TRBD2 . TGTGCCAGCAGTGTAGGTAGCGGGAGGGCCGGGACCCAGTACTTC CASSVGSGRAGTQYF
TRBJ1-3 TRBV29-1 . . TGCAGCGTTCAAGTGACGGGCTCTGGAAACACCATATATTTT CSVQVTGSGNTIYF
TRBJ2-1 TRBV30 TRBD1 . TGTGCCTGGTCAAGTTTTCCGGGACAGGAATACAATGAGCAGTTCTTC CAWSSFPGQEYNEQFF
TRBJ2-1 TRBV28 TRBD2 . TGTGCCAGCAGTTCCCCGTCAGCGGGAGCCAATGAGCAGTTCTTC CASSSPSAGANEQFF
TRBJ2-1 TRBV24-1 TRBD2 . TGTGCCACCAGTGTGTCCGGGACTAGCGGGAGAAGGGAGCAGTTCTTC CATSVSGTSGRREQFF
TRBJ2-5 TRBV3-1/TRBV3-2 TRBD2 . TGTGCCAGCAGCCTTATTGCGGGGACTAGCGGGAGGCAAGAGACCCAGTACTTC CASSLIAGTSGRQETQYF
TRBJ1-2 TRBV14 . . TGTGCCAGCAGCCAAGTTAGCGGCTACACTGGCTACACCTTC CASSQVSGYTGYTF
TRBJ2-7 TRBV24-1 TRBD2 . TGTGCCACCAGTGAGACTAGCGAGGGCTACGAGCAGTACTTC CATSETSEGYEQYF
TRBJ1-2 TRBV28 . . TGTGCCAGCAGTTTAAGCATCCTGGCTAACTATGGCTACACCTTC CASSLSILANYGYTF
TRBJ1-1 TRBV28 . . TGTGCCAGCAGGGGGAGGGATCCGTGGAACACTGAAGCTTTCTTT CASRGRDPWNTEAFF
TRBJ1-3 TRBV7-3 . . TGTGCCAGCAGCTTAGCAGGGGCGGGAAACACCATATATTTT CASSLAGAGNTIYF
TRBJ1-1 TRBV14 . . TGTGCCAGCAGCCACAGGATGAACACTGAAGCTTTCTTT CASSHRMNTEAFF
TRBJ1-1 TRBV14 . . TGTGCCAGCAGCCCCCAGATGAACACTGAAGCTTTCTTT CASSPQMNTEAFF
TRBJ2-1 TRBV7-9 . . TGTGCCAGCAGCGGTCCCGCGGGCCCACGGAATGAGCAGTTCTTC CASSGPAGPRNEQFF
TRBJ1-1 TRBV29-1 TRBD1 few TGCAGCGCGAGACAGGGGGCTTTTGACACTGAAGCTTTCTTT CSARQGAFDTEAFF
TRBJ2-3 TRBV11-3 . . TGTGCCAGCAGCTTAGGGGGAGGCACAGATACGCAGTATTTT CASSLGGGTDTQYF
TRBJ2-7 TRBV20-1 TRBD2 . TGCAGTGCTAGTGTGTGGGGACTAGCGGGAGGTTACGAGCAGTACTTC CSASVWGLAGGYEQYF
TRBJ2-7 TRBV7-8 TRBD1 . TGTGCCAGCAGCTCGCGGGACAGGGCGACCTACGAGCAGTACTTC CASSSRDRATYEQYF
TRBJ1-2 TRBV6-5 . . TGTGCCAGCAGTTATACGAGCGGCACCTCTAACTATGGCTACACCTTC CASSYTSGTSNYGYTF
TRBJ2-7 TRBV5-4 . . TGTGCCAGCAGCCCGTCGGATCCGGGATTCGAGCAGTACTTC CASSPSDPGFEQYF
TRBJ2-7 TRBV18 . . TGTGCCAGCTCACCTCGGGGGTACGAGCAGTACTTC CASSPRGYEQYF
TRBJ1-4 TRBV7-9 TRBD1 . TGTGCCAGCATGGAGACAGGGGACGAAAAACTGTTTTTT CASMETGDEKLFF
TRBJ1-1 TRBV6-5 . . TGTGCCACCACCAGCGGGAGAACTGAAGCTTTCTTT CATTSGRTEAFF
TRBJ1-2 TRBV2 TRBD1 . TGTGCCAGCAGGGGGGGACAGGAGAACTATGGCTACACCTTC CASRGGQENYGYTF
TRBJ2-3 TRBV6-1 . . TGTGCCAGCAGTGAAGGGGCGGGTCTAGGCACAGATACGCAGTATTTT CASSEGAGLGTDTQYF
TRBJ2-1 TRBV24-1 TRBD2 . TGTGCCACCAGTGAGGCCGGGACTAGCGGAAACAATGAGCAGTTCTTC CATSEAGTSGNNEQFF
TRBJ1-1 TRBV28 TRBD1 . TGTGCCAGCAGGCGGGACAGGGGGTGGACTGAAGCTTTCTTT CASRRDRGWTEAFF
TRBJ1-2 TRBV18 . . TGTGCCAGCTCAAGGGACACCAACTATGGCTACACCTTC CASSRDTNYGYTF
TRBJ2-1 TRBV11-3 . . TGTGCCAGCAGCTTAGATGGGGGCTTCACTTACAATGAGCAGTTCTTC CASSLDGGFTYNEQFF
TRBJ1-6 TRBV29-1 . . TGCAGCGTTGAAGATTACGACTCTTCCCTCCACTTT CSVEDYDSSLHF
TRBJ1-3 TRBV28 . . TGTGCCAGCAGTTCCCTCGGGGGAAACACCATATATTTT CASSSLGGNTIYF
TRBJ1-4 TRBV7-9 . . TGTGCCAGCAGCTCGGACGGCGCGGGTAATGAAAAACTGTTTTTT CASSSDGAGNEKLFF
TRBJ1-2 TRBV28 . . TGTGCCAGCAGTCGCGGTCCAAACTATGGCTACACCTTC CASSRGPNYGYTF